A single sample is the source of the 22 T cell receptor beta chains below, sequenced in a study of OX40 agonist ivuxolimab in advanced cancers. This table comes from immunoSEQ multiplex PCR, and its TCRdb copy is limited to in-frame clones, with some not included. The repertoire has about 73,000 clones, roughly 88% of them found once; the top ten carry around 2.8%. The material was CD4+ or CD8+ T cells sorted from blood, obtained in a trial of the OX40 agonist ivuxolimab. Source of these receptors: an adult with an advanced solid tumor such as melanoma, head and neck, liver or kidney cancer.

The chain uses TRBV30 and TRBJ2-3, with D uncertain. The germline CDR1 and CDR2 sequences are GTSNPN and SVGIG (reference sequence). The CDR3 consists of 12 residues. V was shortened by 2 bases and J by 6 bases, with 9 bases between the two germline ends. In DNA form, the CDR3 reads TGTGCCTGGAGTCGAGGCGCGGATACGCAGTATTTT. Protein: CAWSRGADTQYF.

V and J are TRBV28 and TRBJ2-5, with a tentative D call TRBD2 (7 bases). The V end was cut by 3 bases, the J end by 5 bases, with 16 bases between. The CDR3 consists of 15 residues. The germline CDR1 and CDR2 sequences are MDHEN and SYDVKM. CDR3 residues: CASSLVQGRGETQYF. In nucleotides, the CDR3 is TGTGCCAGCAGTTTGGTTCAGGGGAGGGGTGAGACCCAGTACTTC.

A single count supports this clone. The chain employs TRBV27 and TRBJ2-2, with D unclear. Germline CDR1 reads MNHEY; CDR2 reads SMNVEV (reference sequence). The CDR3 totals 15 residues. The V and J ends lost 4 bases and 2 bases respectively, with 11 bases between them. The CDR3 protein is CASSSPLLNTGELFF. CDR3 nucleotides: TGTGCCAGCAGTTCCCCTCTCCTCAACACCGGGGAGCTGTTTTTT.

The CDR3 coding sequence is TGTGCCAGTAGTCGCAGGGACCTCCCCGAGCAGTACTTC. This sequence encodes CASSRRDLPEQYF. The chain carries TRBV19 and TRBJ2-7; possibly TRBD1 or TRBD2 for D (5 bases each). Germline CDR1 reads LNHDA; CDR2 reads SQIVND (reference sequence). The germline V and J ends were trimmed by 5 bases and 6 bases, with 14 bases remaining between them. This CDR3 has 13 residues.

The rearrangement links TRBV6-6 to TRBJ2-7; TRBD1 matches 9 bases. Germline V gene lookup returns CDR1 MNHNY and CDR2 SVGAGI (reference sequence). Germline trimming cut 8 bases from V and 3 bases from J; bases unmatched to any gene: 5. The CDR3 runs to 13 residues. Here the CDR3 reads CASSGDRVYEQYF. CDR3 DNA sequence: TGTGCCAGCTCGGGGGACAGGGTCTACGAGCAGTACTTC.

The J gene is TRBJ2-5, the V gene TRBV9; 7 bases line up with TRBD1. Germline V gives CDR1 SGDLS, CDR2 YYNGEE. The CDR3 covers 17 residues. Trimming cost V 0 bases and J 5 bases; bases outside gene matches: 13. The CDR3 sequence is CASSVDSGTVMGETQYF. Written as DNA, the CDR3 is TGTGCCAGCAGCGTAGACTCAGGGACAGTTATGGGGGAGACCCAGTACTTC. Full variable domain (remainder filled in from reference TRBV9 and TRBJ2-5): DSGVTQTPKHLITATGQRVTLRCSPRSGDLSVYWYQQSLDQGLQFLIQYYNGEERAKGNILERFSAQQFPDLHSELNLSSLELGDSALYFCASSVDSGTVMGETQYFGPGTRLLVL.

Only one count was recorded for this clone. The J gene is TRBJ2-7, the V gene TRBV6-6, with TRBD1 identical over 8 bases. The CDR3 has 15 amino acids. Losses at the gene ends were 7 bases for V and 3 bases for J; bases not matched to a gene: 11. CDR1 is MNHNY and CDR2 is SVGAGI in the germline V gene (reference sequence). This CDR3 is CASKGQGVGFYEQYF. CDR3 DNA sequence: TGTGCCAGCAAAGGACAGGGAGTGGGATTCTACGAGCAGTACTTC.

This chain uses TRBV2 with TRBJ2-7; D is unclear. V lost 5 bases to trimming and J lost 3 bases, with 14 bases between them. The CDR3 contains 14 residues. The germline CDR1 and CDR2 sequences are SNHLY and FYNNEI. Here the CDR3 DNA reads TGTGCCAGCAGTCCCCAGCAGCGTTACTACGAGCAGTACTTC. Its translation: CASSPQQRYYEQYF.

This clone was observed a few times. This chain connects TRBV30 to TRBJ2-2, with 11 nucleotides matching TRBD1. Germline assignment: CDR1 GTSNPN and CDR2 SVGIG (reference sequence). The CDR3 has 15 amino acids. Unmatched junction bases numbered 7, after V lost 2 bases and J lost 8 bases. The CDR3 sequence: CAWSRTGGAAGELFF. CDR3 coding DNA: TGTGCCTGGAGTCGGACAGGGGGCGCAGCGGGGGAGCTGTTTTTT.

This rearrangement joins TRBV5-1 to TRBJ2-7, with D possibly being TRBD1 (6 bases). Germline V gene lookup returns CDR1 SGHRS and CDR2 YFSETQ. The CDR3 has 13 amino acids. V gave up 2 bases and J gave up 1 base, with 7 bases separating them. DNA for the CDR3: TGCGCCAGCAGCTTTACAGGGTCCTACGAGCAGTACTTC. It specifies CASSFTGSYEQYF.

The chain is built from TRBV12-5 and TRBJ2-7, with 8 bases fitting TRBD1. This CDR3 has 14 residues. Germline trimming cut 4 bases from V and 2 bases from J; bases unmatched to any gene: 4. CDR1 is LGHNT and CDR2 is FRNRAP in the germline V gene. This CDR3 reads CASGSRTGPYEQYF. CDR3 DNA sequence: TGTGCTAGTGGTTCCCGGACAGGGCCCTACGAGCAGTACTTC.

V usage is TRBV11-1 and J usage is TRBJ2-3; unclear D gene. V lost 1 base and J lost 4, with 12 bases in between. Germline V gene sequence: CDR1 SGHAT, CDR2 FQDESV (reference sequence). CDR3 length equals 15 residues. DNA for the CDR3: TGTGCCAGCAGCTTAGTTGGGCAGCAGGCAGATACGCAGTATTTT. Translation gives CASSLVGQQADTQYF. The variable domain in full, with the rest retrieved from reference TRBV11-1 and TRBJ2-3, is EAEVAQSPRYKITEKSQAVAFWCDPISGHATLYWYRQILGQGPELLVQFQDESVVDDSQLPKDRFSAERLKGVDSTLKIQPAELGDSAMYLCASSLVGQQADTQYFGPGTRLTVL.

The chain joins TRBV2 to TRBJ1-6; D may be TRBD1 (6 bases). The germline V gene encodes CDR1 SNHLY and CDR2 FYNNEI. This CDR3 region has 16 residues. Trimming shortened V by 3 bases and J by 3 bases, and 12 bases separated the two germline ends. CDR3 DNA: TGTGCCAGCAGTGATGGAGGGGGGCTCTATAATTCACCCCTCCACTTT. This encodes CASSDGGGLYNSPLHF.

The chain employs TRBV6-6 and TRBJ1-2; 11 nucleotides match TRBD1. The CDR3 contains 16 residues. V lost 2 bases, J lost 8 bases, and 10 bases stayed unmatched. Germline V gives CDR1 MNHNY, CDR2 SVGAGI (reference sequence). CDR3 sequence: CASSYGGDRGFGGYTF. CDR3 sequence (DNA): TGTGCCAGCAGTTACGGGGGGGACAGGGGGTTTGGCGGCTACACCTTC.

The genes are TRBV5-1 and TRBJ2-3; 10 bases align to TRBD2. The CDR3 consists of 18 residues. Germline V lookup: CDR1 SGHRS, CDR2 YFSETQ. V lost 2 bases, J lost 2 bases, and 11 bases stayed unmatched. The CDR3 DNA is TGCGCCAGCAGCTTCGGCCTAGCGGGGGCCTCCAACACAGATACGCAGTATTTT. It is translated as CASSFGLAGASNTDTQYF.

The CDR3 sequence is CASSLRSGRNIQYF. CDR3 coding DNA: TGTGCCAGCAGTTTGAGAAGCGGGAGAAACATTCAGTACTTC. The chain links TRBV27 to TRBJ2-4, with 8 bases lining up with TRBD2. The J segment lost 6 bases and the V segment lost 3 bases, leaving 4 bases of the junction unmatched. The CDR3 is 14 residues long. CDR1 and CDR2 from the germline V gene are MNHEY and SMNVEV (reference sequence).

V gene TRBV28 combines with J gene TRBJ1-1; D uncertain. CDR3 length: 14 amino acids. V was cut by 5 bases and J by 3 bases, with 13 bases left in between. Germline V gene lookup returns CDR1 MDHEN and CDR2 SYDVKM. CDR3 protein: CASSPSTFYTEAFF. The CDR3 bases are TGTGCCAGCAGTCCCTCCACCTTCTACACTGAAGCTTTCTTT.

J is TRBJ2-3 and V is TRBV5-1; TRBD2 matches 8 bases. Trimming removed 4 bases from V and 1 base from J; junction bases left unmatched: 5. This CDR3 contains 15 residues. Per the germline V gene, CDR1 is SGHRS and CDR2 is YFSETQ. This chain's CDR3 is CASSPSGPRTDTQYF. CDR3 sequence (DNA): TGCGCCAGCAGCCCTAGCGGGCCCCGCACAGATACGCAGTATTTT.

The chain has TRBV5-8 and TRBJ1-1, with TRBD1 matching over 8 bases. CDR3 length: 13 residues. Germline V gene data show CDR1 as SGHTS and CDR2 as YDEGEE. After removal of 4 bases from V and 10 bases from J, the junction contained 9 bases not matched to a gene. Here the CDR3 reads CASSPFLQGGAFF. The CDR3 nucleotides are TGTGCCAGCAGCCCATTTTTACAGGGGGGAGCTTTCTTT.

This clone has more than one count but fewer than ten. The chain uses TRBV5-1 and TRBJ1-2; 8 bases line up with TRBD1. This CDR3 has 15 amino acids. The V segment lost 2 bases and the J segment 4 bases; nucleotides outside the gene matches: 7. CDR1 and CDR2 from the germline V gene are SGHRS and YFSETQ. The CDR3, as DNA: TGCGCCAGCAGCTTTGAAACAGGGGGTAGCTATGGCTACACCTTC. This translates into CASSFETGGSYGYTF.

This chain joins TRBV11-2 and TRBJ2-7, with D hard to call. Looked up from germline, CDR1 is SGHAT and CDR2 is FQNNGV. The V end lost 3 bases, the J end lost 6 bases, and 15 bases lay between the germline ends. The CDR3 contains 14 residues. CDR3 protein: CASSFLLRPGEQYF. CDR3 in DNA: TGTGCCAGCAGCTTCTTGCTGCGTCCGGGCGAGCAGTACTTC.

This chain links TRBV27 with TRBJ2-1; 9 nucleotides line up with TRBD1. The V segment lost 5 bases and the J segment 6 bases; nucleotides outside the gene matches: 8. This CDR3 has 15 residues. CDR1 and CDR2 from the germline V gene are MNHEY and SMNVEV (reference sequence). CDR3 region: CASSAQGASFNEQFF. CDR3 DNA sequence: TGTGCCAGCAGTGCACAGGGGGCGAGTTTCAATGAGCAGTTCTTC.